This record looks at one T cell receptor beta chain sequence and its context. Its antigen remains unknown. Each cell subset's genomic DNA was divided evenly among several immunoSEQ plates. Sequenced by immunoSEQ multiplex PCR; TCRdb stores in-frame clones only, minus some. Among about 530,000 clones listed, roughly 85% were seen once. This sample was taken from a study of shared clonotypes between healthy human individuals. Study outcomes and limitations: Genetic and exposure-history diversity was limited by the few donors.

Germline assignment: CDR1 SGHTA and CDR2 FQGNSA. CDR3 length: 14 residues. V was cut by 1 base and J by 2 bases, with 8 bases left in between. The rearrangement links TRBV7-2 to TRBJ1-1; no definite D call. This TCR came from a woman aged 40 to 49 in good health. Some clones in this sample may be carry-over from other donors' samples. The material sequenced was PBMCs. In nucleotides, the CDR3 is TGTGCCAGCAGCTTAGGTACTTTAAACACTGAAGCTTTCTTT. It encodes CASSLGTLNTEAFF. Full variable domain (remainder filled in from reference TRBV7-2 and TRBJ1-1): GAGVSQSPSNKVTEKGKDVELRCDPISGHTALYWYRQSLGQGLEFLIYFQGNSAPDKSGLPSDRFSAERTGGSVSTLTIQRTQQEDSAVYLCASSLGTLNTEAFFGQGTRLTVV.